Listed below are T cell receptor beta chains from one sample, sequenced in a study of OX40 agonist ivuxolimab in advanced cancers. Assay used: immunoSEQ multiplex PCR; TCRdb lists only in-frame clones, some missing. Among over 60,000 clones listed, around 87% were seen once. Source: CD4+ or CD8+ T cells sorted from blood, taken in a trial of the OX40 agonist ivuxolimab. The receptors originated from an adult with an advanced solid tumor such as melanoma, head and neck, liver or kidney cancer. The CDR3 runs from the conserved cysteine through the conserved F or W. A D gene is named only where the DNA matches it firmly. Some rows have no size entry. The others give once, few or many, or a class for an expanded clone.

J	D	V	size	DNA	CDR3
TRBJ2-2	-	TRBV18	-	TGTGCCAGCTCACCACCAGGGCGGAACACCGGGGAGCTGTTTTTT	CASSPPGRNTGELFF
TRBJ2-2	-	TRBV6-5	-	TGTGCCAGCACTCGACTGGCCCCGAACACCGGGGAGCTGTTTTTT	CASTRLAPNTGELFF
TRBJ1-1	-	TRBV28	many	TGTGCCAGCACCTTGGGGGGGCTAGAAGCTTTCTTT	CASTLGGLEAFF
TRBJ2-3	TRBD2	TRBV7-2	-	TGTGCCAGCAGCGGTAGCGGGAATGAGGATACGCAGTATTTT	CASSGSGNEDTQYF
TRBJ2-7	-	TRBV25-1	-	TGTGCCAGCAGTGCCCAGGACGGATCCTACGAGCAGTACTTC	CASSAQDGSYEQYF
TRBJ1-1	-	TRBV5-6	-	TGTGCCAGCAGCTTAGATGTGCAGGGCAATACTGAAGCTTTCTTT	CASSLDVQGNTEAFF
TRBJ2-2	-	TRBV7-3	-	TGTGCCAGCAGCTTTACAGGAGCCGGGGAGCTGTTTTTT	CASSFTGAGELFF
TRBJ2-1	-	TRBV6-5	-	TGTGCCAGCAGTTACGACGCATACAATGAGCAGTTCTTC	CASSYDAYNEQFF
TRBJ2-5	TRBD1	TRBV5-1	-	TGCGCCAGCAGCTGGAGACAGGGCGGCGGGACCCAGTACTTC	CASSWRQGGGTQYF
TRBJ2-7	-	TRBV27	-	TGTGCCAGCAGTTTGGGTGGGGCCCCTGGCGAGCAGTACTTC	CASSLGGAPGEQYF
TRBJ2-7	-	TRBV28	once	TGTGCCAGCAGTACCAGACGGGGCTCTGTGGGGGAGCAGTACTTC	CASSTRRGSVGEQYF
TRBJ2-2	TRBD1	TRBV27	-	TGTGCCAGCCGACAGGGAACGAACACCGGGGAGCTGTTTTTT	CASRQGTNTGELFF
TRBJ1-5	TRBD1	TRBV25-1	-	TGTGCCAGCAGTGGTTCGGGACAGGTCGGCAATCAGCCCCAGCATTTT	CASSGSGQVGNQPQHF
TRBJ2-2	-	TRBV5-3	-	TGTGCCAGAAGCCCGAGACCCTCCACCCGGACAGAGCTGTTTTTT	CARSPRPSTRTELFF
TRBJ2-5	-	TRBV25-1	-	TGTGCCAGCAGTGGGACCGCCCCAGAGACCCAGTACTTC	CASSGTAPETQYF
TRBJ1-6	TRBD1	TRBV7-2	-	TGTGCCAGCAGCCTCCGGACAGGGCTAGCCTATAATTCACCCCTCCACTTT	CASSLRTGLAYNSPLHF
TRBJ1-1	-	TRBV9	-	TGTGCCAGCAGCACCGGACTGGGGGTCGGGAGCACTGAAGCTTTCTTT	CASSTGLGVGSTEAFF
TRBJ2-7	-	TRBV29-1	-	TGCAGCGGCAAGGGGACCTCCGAGCAGTACTTC	CSGKGTSEQYF
TRBJ2-1	-	TRBV11-3	-	TGTGCCAGCAGCTCGGAGGGGGCCTACTCCTACAATGAGCAGTTCTTC	CASSSEGAYSYNEQFF
TRBJ2-6	-	TRBV18	-	TGTGCCAGCTCGCCCGGGACGAAGGACTCTGGGGCCAACGTCCTGACTTTC	CASSPGTKDSGANVLTF
TRBJ1-1	TRBD1	TRBV19	-	TGTGCCAGTAGGACCCCAGACAGGGAACCCACTGAAGCTTTCTTT	CASRTPDREPTEAFF
TRBJ2-1	-	TRBV7-2	-	TGTGCCAGCAGCTTGAACATCCGAATGATCTTC	CASSLNIRMIF
TRBJ2-3	-	TRBV5-1	-	TGCGCCAGCAGCGCGGACGGAGCCCATAGCACAGATACGCAGTATTTT	CASSADGAHSTDTQYF
TRBJ2-5	-	TRBV6-1	-	TGTGCCAGCAGTGAGGCCTCCCAGGGCCAGTACTTC	CASSEASQGQYF
TRBJ2-1	-	TRBV19	-	TGTGCCAGTAGTATCGGCCTTGACCTGATCTCCAATGAGCAGTTCTTC	CASSIGLDLISNEQFF
TRBJ2-5	-	TRBV18	-	TGTGCCAGCGGCGGAGGGGAGCGAGAGACCCAGTACTTC	CASGGGERETQYF
TRBJ2-1	-	TRBV18	-	TGTGCCAGCTCACCTTGGGGAGGTGAAAATGAGCAGTTCTTC	CASSPWGGENEQFF
TRBJ1-1	-	TRBV7-9	few	TGTGCCAGCAGCCCCCAGGGTTGGGGGACTGAAGCTTTCTTT	CASSPQGWGTEAFF
TRBJ1-2	-	TRBV5-6	-	TGTGCCAGCAGCTTGAGTCAGGGTATAGGTGGCTACACCTTC	CASSLSQGIGGYTF
TRBJ1-3	-	TRBV5-8	few	TGTGCCAGCAGCTTGTTTGCGGGGGGCTCTGGAAACACCATATATTTT	CASSLFAGGSGNTIYF
TRBJ2-6	TRBD2	TRBV5-1	-	TGCGCCAGCAGCTTGGCCTTAACTAGCGGGAGGGCCTCTGGGGCCAACGTCCTGACTTTC	CASSLALTSGRASGANVLTF
TRBJ2-1	TRBD2	TRBV7-9	-	TGTGCCAGCAGCTTATCACCACTAGCGGGAGATGAGAGGAATGAGCAGTTCTTC	CASSLSPLAGDERNEQFF
TRBJ2-3	-	TRBV19	-	TGTGCCAGTAGTAGTCAACAGACAGATACGCAGTATTTT	CASSSQQTDTQYF
TRBJ2-7	-	TRBV5-8	-	TGTGCCAGCAGCTTGACGGTATCCTACGAGCAGTACTTC	CASSLTVSYEQYF
TRBJ2-5	-	TRBV10-2	-	TGCGCCAGCACCCTCATGGGGCTACAAGAGACCCAGTACTTC	CASTLMGLQETQYF
TRBJ1-4	-	TRBV25-1	-	TGTGCCAGCAGTGATCGGTACAAGAATGAAAAACTGTTTTTT	CASSDRYKNEKLFF
TRBJ2-7	-	TRBV18	-	TGTGCCAGCTCACCAGTGACAGACATCGGCGAGCAGTACTTC	CASSPVTDIGEQYF
TRBJ1-2	-	TRBV4-2	-	TGTGCCAGCAGCCAAGATTCAGGGGCAGGGGCGTTCAGTGGCTACACCTTC	CASSQDSGAGAFSGYTF
TRBJ2-7	TRBD1	TRBV6-1	-	TGTGCCAGCAGGAGGGGACAGAGTGGCTACGAGCAGTACTTC	CASRRGQSGYEQYF
TRBJ2-3	TRBD2	TRBV7-8	-	TGTGCCAGCAGCGATAGCGGGATTAGCACAGATACGCAGTATTTT	CASSDSGISTDTQYF
TRBJ2-3	-	TRBV7-2	-	TGTGCCAGCAGCTTCAACTCAGGGGAAGGTTCACAAGATACGCAGTATTTT	CASSFNSGEGSQDTQYF
TRBJ1-5	-	TRBV7-3	-	TGTGCCAGCAGCTTAACCGGGGGGGATCAGCCCCAGCATTTT	CASSLTGGDQPQHF
TRBJ2-3	-	TRBV6-7	-	TGTGCCAGCCCAGGGGGGGGATTGAACACAGATACGCAGTATTTT	CASPGGGLNTDTQYF
TRBJ1-4	-	TRBV19	-	TGTGCCAGTAGTCCGAACAGTTTGGGTAATGAAAAACTGTTTTTT	CASSPNSLGNEKLFF
TRBJ2-3	TRBD1	TRBV5-8	-	TGTGCCAGCAGCCCGGGGGACAGGGGATCAGATACGCAGTATTTT	CASSPGDRGSDTQYF
TRBJ2-7	-	TRBV6-1	-	TGTGCCAGCAGATCCGGGATGACTGCCTACGAGCAGTACTTC	CASRSGMTAYEQYF
TRBJ2-7	TRBD1	TRBV27	-	TGTGCCAGCAGTTTCGGGGACAGATCCTCCCACGAGCAGTACTTC	CASSFGDRSSHEQYF
TRBJ1-2	-	TRBV7-9	-	TGTGCCAGCACCCCCAGCCGGGCTAACTATGGCTACACCTTC	CASTPSRANYGYTF
TRBJ1-5	-	TRBV27	-	TGTGCCAGCAGTTTGTCCACACCCCCTCCCAATCAGCCCCAGCATTTT	CASSLSTPPPNQPQHF
TRBJ2-3	TRBD2	TRBV19	-	TGTGCCAGTGGACTAGCGGTACACACAGATACGCAGTATTTT	CASGLAVHTDTQYF